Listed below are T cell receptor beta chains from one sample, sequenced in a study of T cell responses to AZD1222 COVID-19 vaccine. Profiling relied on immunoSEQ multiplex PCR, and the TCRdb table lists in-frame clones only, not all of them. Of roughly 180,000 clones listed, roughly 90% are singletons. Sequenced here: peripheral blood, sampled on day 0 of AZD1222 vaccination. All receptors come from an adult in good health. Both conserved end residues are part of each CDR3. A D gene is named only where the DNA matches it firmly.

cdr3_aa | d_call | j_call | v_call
CASSLALSISLARTDTQYF | . | TRBJ2-3 | TRBV13
CAWSVSLASVFF | . | TRBJ2-1 | TRBV30
CASSPGLVAYEQYF | . | TRBJ2-7 | TRBV27
CASSPLAGGNTGELFF | TRBD2 | TRBJ2-2 | TRBV7-9
CSVPGRTYGYTF | . | TRBJ1-2 | TRBV29-1
CSVERTRGDEQFF | . | TRBJ2-1 | TRBV29-1
CASSAPGQVETQYF | TRBD1 | TRBJ2-5 | TRBV2
CAWRYDRDEQYF | TRBD1 | TRBJ2-7 | TRBV30
CASSVNYNEQFF | . | TRBJ2-1 | TRBV11-2
CASSQGVPYEQYF | TRBD1 | TRBJ2-7 | TRBV28
CASSPGPLSTQYF | . | TRBJ2-5 | TRBV27
CATSEVTGGPGNTIYF | TRBD1 | TRBJ1-3 | TRBV24-1
CAWAPGLAYEQFF | TRBD2 | TRBJ2-1 | TRBV30
CASSNTEAFF | . | TRBJ1-1 | TRBV27
CASSLEAGYEQYF | . | TRBJ2-7 | TRBV27
CASSYSTSKGGEQYF | . | TRBJ2-7 | TRBV6-5
CASQTGEITDTQYF | TRBD1 | TRBJ2-3 | TRBV5-8
CASSAGGPSYEQYF | . | TRBJ2-7 | TRBV11-2
CASSPEGGGLNNEQFF | . | TRBJ2-1 | TRBV7-6
CASSPTGTEETQYF | . | TRBJ2-5 | TRBV7-3
CASSSISGRNEQFF | TRBD2 | TRBJ2-1 | TRBV11-2
CASSLGASGWNNEQFF | TRBD2 | TRBJ2-1 | TRBV11-2
CASSPDRYEQYF | . | TRBJ2-7 | TRBV6-2/TRBV6-3
CASSLEQVSTDTQYF | . | TRBJ2-3 | TRBV5-1
CASSSGDGAHYGYTF | . | TRBJ1-2 | TRBV7-9
CASSLLGQGAGNTIYF | TRBD1 | TRBJ1-3 | TRBV5-6
CASSSGGPNYGYTF | TRBD1 | TRBJ1-2 | TRBV5-1
CASSVATSGRAGAQETQYF | TRBD2 | TRBJ2-5 | TRBV9